These T cell receptor beta chains were read from a single sample in a study of blood T cell repertoires in COVID-19. Only in-frame clones appear in the TCRdb table, and some are missing; sequencing was by immunoSEQ multiplex PCR. The repertoire holds 150,000 to 200,000 clones, with over 80% as singletons. The sequencing sample was made of peripheral blood. These receptors were taken from a man in his 70s who had recovered from COVID-19. CDR3s include the opening cysteine and the closing phenylalanine or tryptophan. The D gene is left open where the match is weak. Size values are once, few and many counts, or a class for expanded clones, and some rows have none.

TRBV6-1	TRBJ2-2	NA	NA	TGTGCCAGCAGTGAATGGGGCAGTAACACCGGGGAGCTGTTTTTT	CASSEWGSNTGELFF
TRBV5-1	TRBJ2-2	TRBD1	NA	TGCGCCAGCAGCCTCCCGGGACAGGGAGTGTCCGGGGAGCTGTTTTTT	CASSLPGQGVSGELFF
TRBV5-1	TRBJ2-3	TRBD1	NA	TGCGCCAGCAGCCCAGGGACAGTCGGCACAGATACGCAGTATTTT	CASSPGTVGTDTQYF
TRBV11-2	TRBJ2-7	TRBD1	NA	TGCGCCAGCAGCCGTCTGGGACAGGGGTCGTACGAGCAGTACTTC	CASSRLGQGSYEQYF
TRBV12-5	TRBJ2-2	NA	NA	TGTGCTAGTGGTTTTTGGACAGAATTAAACACCGGGGAGCTGTTTTTT	CASGFWTELNTGELFF
TRBV5-6	TRBJ1-2	TRBD1	NA	TGTGCCAGCAGTTCCAGGACAGGGTATGGCTACACCTTC	CASSSRTGYGYTF
TRBV29-1	TRBJ2-7	TRBD1	few	TGCAGCGTTGGGTCAGGGGGACACGAGCAGTACTTC	CSVGSGGHEQYF
TRBV4-3	TRBJ2-7	NA	few	TGCGCCAGCAGCCAAGATCAACAGGAGACCTTGATTGAGCAGTACTTC	CASSQDQQETLIEQYF
TRBV27	TRBJ2-7	TRBD1	NA	TGTGCCACCCGGACAGGGGCCTCGGATGAGCAGTACTTC	CATRTGASDEQYF
TRBV6-1	TRBJ2-2	NA	NA	TGTGCCAGCAGTGAAACCCCAGGGCGGACCGGGGAGCTGTTTTTT	CASSETPGRTGELFF
TRBV9	TRBJ2-7	TRBD1	NA	TGTGCCAGCAGCGGGGGACAGGGGGAATACGAGCAGTACTTC	CASSGGQGEYEQYF
TRBV5-6	TRBJ2-7	TRBD1	NA	TGTGCCAGCAGCTGGGACAGGGGATCCGAGCAGTACTTC	CASSWDRGSEQYF
TRBV7-3	TRBJ2-1	TRBD1	few	TGTGCCAGCAGCTCACAGGGGGGTTTCAACAATGAGCAGTTCTTC	CASSSQGGFNNEQFF
TRBV2	TRBJ2-7	NA	NA	TGTGCCAGCAGTGACCCCAGGACACCTTTCGAGCAGTACTTC	CASSDPRTPFEQYF
TRBV12-3/TRBV12-4	TRBJ1-6	NA	NA	TGTGCCAGCAGCCGGACATCTTCACCCCTCCACTTT	CASSRTSSPLHF
TRBV7-2	TRBJ2-3	TRBD2	NA	TGTGCCAGCAGCTTACGGACTAGCGGTACAACAGATACGCAGTATTTT	CASSLRTSGTTDTQYF
TRBV19	TRBJ1-3	NA	NA	TGTGCCAGTAGTATACGGGACATCTCTGGAAACACCATATATTTT	CASSIRDISGNTIYF
TRBV20-1	TRBJ2-5	TRBD1	NA	TGCAGTGCTAGTATTCGGGACAGGGGGAGGTCGGAGACCCAGTACTTC	CSASIRDRGRSETQYF
TRBV18	TRBJ2-3	NA	NA	TGTGCCAGCTCACCCTCCCGGGTTGTAGATACGCAGTATTTT	CASSPSRVVDTQYF
TRBV2	TRBJ2-7	NA	NA	TGTGCCAGCAGGGTGGAGCGCGGGCGCAAAGAGTACTTC	CASRVERGRKEYF
TRBV3-1/TRBV3-2	TRBJ2-2	TRBD2	once	TGTGCCAGCAGCCAAGAGGGACTAGCGGATTACCCGAACACCGGGGAGCTGTTTTTT	CASSQEGLADYPNTGELFF
TRBV10-3	TRBJ2-7	TRBD1	NA	TGTGCCATCAGTGACCCGGGGACAGGGCGTACCTACGAGCAGTACTTC	CAISDPGTGRTYEQYF
TRBV11-2	TRBJ1-2	NA	NA	TGTGCCAGCAGCCACGACAGGAACTATGGCTACACCTTC	CASSHDRNYGYTF
TRBV11-2	TRBJ2-7	TRBD2	NA	TGTGCCAGCAGCTTACGACTAGCTAAATACGAGCAGTACTTC	CASSLRLAKYEQYF
TRBV4-1	TRBJ2-2	TRBD2	NA	TGCGCCAGCAGCCAAGAGGGGGGACTAGCTGACACCGGGGAGCTGTTTTTT	CASSQEGGLADTGELFF